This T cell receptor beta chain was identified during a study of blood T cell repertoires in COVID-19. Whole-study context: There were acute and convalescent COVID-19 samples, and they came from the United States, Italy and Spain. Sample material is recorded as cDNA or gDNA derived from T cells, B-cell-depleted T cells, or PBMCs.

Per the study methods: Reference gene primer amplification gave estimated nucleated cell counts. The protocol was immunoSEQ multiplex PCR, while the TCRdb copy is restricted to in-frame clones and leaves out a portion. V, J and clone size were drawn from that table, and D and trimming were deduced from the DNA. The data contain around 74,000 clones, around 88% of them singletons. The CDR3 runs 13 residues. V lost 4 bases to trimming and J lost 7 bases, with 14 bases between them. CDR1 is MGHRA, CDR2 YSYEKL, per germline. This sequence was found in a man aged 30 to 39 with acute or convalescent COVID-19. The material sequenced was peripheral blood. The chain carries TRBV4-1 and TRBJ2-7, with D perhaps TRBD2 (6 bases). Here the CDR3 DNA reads TGCGCCAGCAGCCCGGGGCCCCGGGGGGAGCAGTACTTC. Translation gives CASSPGPRGEQYF.